The 3 T cell receptor beta chains reported below all come from one sample, sequenced in a study of Tregs in tolerant kidney transplant recipients. FACS sorting followed a roughly six-day coculture of CFSE-labeled recipient PBMCs with irradiated graft donor PBMCs. These receptors' targets are unknown. Produced via immunoSEQ multiplex PCR; TCRdb's table is partial and in-frame only. The repertoire table contains over 1,500 clones. This specimen was CD4+ T cells from blood cultured with allogeneic cells, taken before the transplant. Receptors originate from a human patient who received a combined kidney and bone marrow transplant.

Judged by frequency, this clone is large (0.1 to 1%). The DNA ends 3 residues before the CDR3 does, and the rest of the CDR3 is filled in from the germline J gene. The sample has other DNA sequences that encode this CDR3 too. The chain is built from TRBV18 and TRBJ1-4; possible D gene TRBD1, 6 bases. Germline-derived CDR1 and CDR2 are KGHSH and LQKENI. CDR3 length equals 18 residues. V dropped 2 bases and J dropped 4 bases, with 20 bases sitting between them. This CDR3 reads CASSPNPGVTAFNEKLFF. Partial CDR3 DNA: TGTGCCAGCTCACCAAATCCAGGGGTGACGGCCTTTAATGAAAAA. Supplemented by reference TRBV18 and TRBJ1-4, the full variable domain reads NAGVMQNPRHLVRRRGQEARLRCSPMKGHSHVYWYRQLPEEGLKFMVYLQKENIIDESGMPKERFSAEFPKEGPSILRIQQVVRGDSAAYFCASSPNPGVTAFNEKLFFGSGTQLSVL.

Concerning this clone: The observed sequence ends 3 residues before the CDR3 terminus, with the missing tail filled in from the germline J gene. The J gene is TRBJ1-1, the V gene TRBV11-2; D possibly corresponds to TRBD1 (5 bases). The CDR3 is 14 residues long. Germline V CDR1 and CDR2: SGHAT, FQNNGV. CDR3 amino acids: CASSLPPNRPEAFF. CDR3 bases read: TGTGCCAGCAGCCTCCCGCCGAACAGGCCGGAA.

This clone counts as medium-sized by frequency. From the germline J gene comes the end of the CDR3, since the read stops 3 residues before it. The J gene is TRBJ2-5, the V gene TRBV6-2 or TRBV6-3; D is uncertain. The CDR3 runs to 13 residues. V dropped 4 bases and J dropped 0 bases, with 6 bases sitting between them. Germline lookup yields CDR1 MNHEY and CDR2 SVGEGT. The sequenced part of the CDR3 DNA is TGTGCCAGCAGTTCCCTAAACCAAGAGACC. Translated: CASSSLNQET. The complete CDR3 protein is CASSSLNQETQYF.